The rows below give T cell receptor beta chains drawn from one sample of a study of T-cell reconstitution after alpha-beta-depleted transplantation in children. TCRdb re-called the PCR reads through MiXCR, storing one row per CDR3 protein. The sample shows around 580,000 distinct CDR3 sequences, about a quarter of them seen only once. Sequences were derived from PBMCs, sampled before TCRalphabeta/CD19-depleted stem cell transplant. These TCRs come from a boy under two years old with Wiskott-Aldrich syndrome, due to receive a stem cell transplant. CDR3s include the opening cysteine and the closing phenylalanine or tryptophan. The D gene is left open where the match is weak. Only part of the rows carry a size: once, few, many, or a class if the clone is expanded.

TRBJ2-1,TRBV24-1,-,-,TGTGCCACCAGTGATTCGTGGAGCTCCTACAATGAGCAGTTCTTC,CATSDSWSSYNEQFF
TRBJ2-3,TRBV7-9,-,TRBD2,TGTGCCAGCAGCCCCTTAGCGGGAGATACCACAGATACGCAGTATTTT,CASSPLAGDTTDTQYF
TRBJ2-1,TRBV5-1,many,TRBD2,TGTGCCAGCAGCTTGGGGACTACCTACAATGAGCAGTTCTTC,CASSLGTTYNEQFF
TRBJ1-5,TRBV11-2,-,-,TGTGCCAGCAGCTTAGGGAAGATTAGCAATCAGCCCCAGCATTTT,CASSLGKISNQPQHF
TRBJ2-7,TRBV5-1,-,-,TGCGCCAGCAGCCGAGATGGGGGCCATCCCTACGAGCAGTACTTC,CASSRDGGHPYEQYF
TRBJ2-5,TRBV6-2/TRBV6-3,few,-,TGTGCCAGCTGGACGACAAAGCAAGAGACCCAGTACTTC,CASWTTKQETQYF
TRBJ2-3,TRBV12-3/TRBV12-4,few,TRBD1,TGTGCCAGCACCGAGACAGGGAGCACAGATACGCAGTATTTT,CASTETGSTDTQYF
TRBJ2-1,TRBV5-1,-,TRBD2,TGCGCCAGCAGCGCCGCCCAAGCGGGAGGTCGGAATGAGCAGTTCTTC,CASSAAQAGGRNEQFF
TRBJ1-2,TRBV5-1,-,-,TGCGCCAGCAGCGACGGCGCTACCTATGGCTACACCTTC,CASSDGATYGYTF
TRBJ2-5,TRBV24-1,once,TRBD1,TGTGCCACCGGACAGGGGAGCCGAGAGACCCAGTACTTC,CATGQGSRETQYF
TRBJ2-3,TRBV19,-,TRBD2,TGTGCCAGTAGCGTCGGGAGGGCTATGGATACGCAGTATTTT,CASSVGRAMDTQYF
TRBJ1-5,TRBV20-1,few,TRBD1,TGCAGTGCTAGAGAATCCGGGACAGTGAATCAGCCCCAGCATTTT,CSARESGTVNQPQHF
TRBJ2-3,TRBV28,few,-,TGTGCCAGCAGTTTGGACGACAGGTTCGCAGATACGCAGTATTTT,CASSLDDRFADTQYF
TRBJ2-2,TRBV7-2,-,-,TGTGCCAGCAGCCCGATTCTTCTTGGCGGGGAGCTGTTTTTT,CASSPILLGGELFF
TRBJ2-1,TRBV9,-,TRBD2,TGTGCCAGCGGGGCGGGAGTTTACAATGAGCAGTTCTTC,CASGAGVYNEQFF
TRBJ2-5,TRBV5-6,few,-,TGTGCCAGCAGCTTCTCAGGGGTGGAAGAGACCCAGTACTTC,CASSFSGVEETQYF
TRBJ1-5,TRBV20-1,few,-,TGCAGTGCTAGGGCCAGCGGGCCTCATCAGCCCCAGCATTTT,CSARASGPHQPQHF
TRBJ1-1,TRBV12-3/TRBV12-4,-,-,TGTGCCAGCAGTTGGAGACAGAACACTGAAGCTTTCTTT,CASSWRQNTEAFF
TRBJ1-1,TRBV11-1,few,TRBD1,TGTGCCAGCAGCTACCGACAGGGGGTTGAAGCTTTCTTT,CASSYRQGVEAFF
TRBJ2-7,TRBV25-1,few,-,TGTGCCAGCAGTGAAGTCGGGAATAGAGAGCAGTACTTC,CASSEVGNREQYF
TRBJ2-1,TRBV7-2,-,TRBD1,TGTGCCAGCCGGGACAGAGTTTACAATGAGCAGTTCTTC,CASRDRVYNEQFF
TRBJ2-1,TRBV4-2,-,-,TGTGCCAGCAGCCAAGAAAGGCGTAGCTCCTACAATGAGCAGTTCTTC,CASSQERRSSYNEQFF
TRBJ2-3,TRBV9,-,-,TGTGCCAGCAGCGTAGTTGGCAGAAGCACAGATACGCAGTATTTT,CASSVVGRSTDTQYF
TRBJ1-1,TRBV3-1,few,-,TGTGCCAGCCAGGGGTCCACTGAAGCTTTCTTT,CASQGSTEAFF
TRBJ2-3,TRBV5-6,few,TRBD2,TGTGCCAGCAGCTTGGTCGTAGCGGGAGGTGGAGATACGCAGTATTTT,CASSLVVAGGGDTQYF